This T cell receptor (beta chain) was recovered during a study of siplizumab effects on memory and regulatory T cells. Profiled with immunoSEQ multiplex PCR; TCRdb holds only in-frame clones, not every one. The table includes 60,000 to 65,000 clones, around 80% detected once. V lost 8 bases and J 2 bases, leaving 12 bases between the germline ends. This CDR3 region has 13 residues. Germline CDR1 reads MNHEY; CDR2 reads SVGAGI. The receptor's source is a human donor in good health. Sequences were obtained from memory CD4+ T cells sorted from blood. The chain combines TRBV6-5 with TRBJ1-1; D gene unclear. The CDR3 spells CASLVPGNTEAFF. In DNA, the CDR3 is TGTGCCAGCTTAGTCCCCGGAAACACTGAAGCTTTCTTT.